Detailed here is one T cell receptor (beta chain). Its recognized antigen is unknown. The record has no base qualities; no much larger clone is one base away. The cohort was made up of 500 to 850 healthy bone marrow donors. All cohort members were sampled while nominally healthy, although unrecorded immune exposures were likely present. The donor was CMV seronegative and belonged to the group of under 400 seronegative cohort members. A peripheral blood sample was collected from each donor, and TCR beta sequencing was performed on peripheral blood mononuclear cells. The Qiagen DNeasy Blood Extraction Kit was used to extract genomic DNA from the blood cell samples. The data were obtained in a study of cytomegalovirus exposure and HLA in healthy donors (dated by TCRdb to about 2017). For the study in its entirety: An earlier analysis of roughly 570 of the donors reported roughly 300 Gb of sequence data and approximately 120 million unique TCR beta sequences obtained from around 190 million T cells. An early release that covered more than 550 HLA-typed donors contained approximately 300 gigabases of sequencing data and tens of millions of unique TCR sequences. Among the roughly 400 genotyped donors, approximately 76% belonged to the genetic ancestry cluster associated with self-reported Caucasian donors. The study was designed to test whether signatures of past pathogen exposure could be identified by cataloging public T cell receptors. The study profiled the T cell repertoires of about 640 subjects by immunosequencing and related them to cytomegalovirus serostatus. Along with the roughly 700-subject first cohort, a separate validation cohort of over a hundred different subjects was used. To predict cytomegalovirus infection status, the study combined high-throughput TCR immunosequencing, statistical association of individual TCRs with disease status, and machine learning. To study patterns of TCR occurrence, a later analysis re-analyzed previously published TCR beta repertoires from several hundred donors and added high-resolution HLA genotyping. Rather than drawing on any new phenotypic data, the later analysis identified candidate immune exposures from TCR beta sequences and the way those sequences occurred across donors. An earlier analysis of around 580 of the donors used high-throughput TCR beta sequencing to judge whether each TCR beta V gene segment behaved as functional or pseudogenic. Donor age, sex, ethnicity and CMV serostatus were compiled together with the repertoire data. In a later genetic analysis, genome-wide SNP genotypes for about 65% of the roughly 700 donors were used, and that subset was treated as a discovery cohort. Every discovery cohort repertoire had been produced on one sequencing platform. Both class I and class II loci were covered by HLA typing, at four-digit resolution. Typing coverage differed by locus: A, B, C, DRB1 and DQB1 were typed in roughly 620-630 donors, DQA1 in about 560, DPA1 in some 610, and DPB1 in 400 to 490. A handful of DR-DQ haplotypes were handled as single units for association and clustering because linkage in the cohort was strong. Among about 400 genotyped donors of the cohort, an average of approximately 240,000 unique TCR beta nucleotide sequences was sequenced per donor, of which about 20% were non-productive.

Study-wide conclusions, independent of this receptor: Around 16 rarely observed V segments, including chromosome 9 orphons, were excluded from the earlier analysis of some 590 of the donors because counts were too low. In a later genetic analysis, fewer N-insertions in productive TCRs were reported among donors in an Asian-associated ancestry cluster than the approximately 670-donor mean. Linkage disequilibrium might explain the correlated functional status among segregating V segments, but an unknown experimental factor could not be excluded. A cluster of highly shared sequence variants was judged likely to be a technical artifact of the sequencing pipeline. According to a later analysis, parvovirus B19, influenza, CMV and Epstein-Barr virus appeared linked to several top co-occurrence clusters. Assigning TCR associations to individual alleles was difficult when HLA alleles, especially DR and DQ, strongly co-occurred. Compared with equally common non-associated chains, HLA-associated TCR beta chains in a later analysis were more clonally expanded and had lower generation probabilities. CMV serostatus was the only immune exposure information available for the cohort. In an earlier analysis of 500 to 650 of the donors, most TCR beta V segments appeared in productive rearrangements about 87% or about 30% of the time, broadly matching IMGT annotations. In a later analysis, the rate of TCR association differed among HLA loci, with DRB1 alleles having the most associated TCRs and HLA-C alleles having the fewest. At a false discovery rate of 0.05, a later analysis linked 16,000 or so TCR beta sequences to specific HLA alleles. Across donors, most TCR sequences were observed very rarely, whereas some public TCRs were present in many individuals. The authors suggested that the approach could potentially be generalized to other disease states and immunological phenotypes. Because HLA typing was unavailable for some donors at each locus, only the typed subset was used in association tests. A further reported finding was that TCR beta sequences accurately predicted the HLA-A and HLA-B alleles for most subjects in the first cohort. In vitro tests confirmed that a few of the cytomegalovirus-associated TCR beta chains recognize cytomegalovirus antigens. Roughly uniform sequencing depth across donors was assumed in presence/absence analyses, although this assumption may not hold. The study listed approximately 150 TCR beta chains as associated with cytomegalovirus. The classifier was reported to diagnose cytomegalovirus status with high specificity and sensitivity in both the original cohort and the validation cohort. A later genetic analysis associated a missense DCLRE1C variant with V-gene and J-gene trimming of TCR beta chains, and an independent cohort replicated the association. Because the 87-base-pair reads could not distinguish some IMGT-functional V segments, including TRBV6-2 and TRBV6-3, those segments were excluded. The cohort was sequenced for TCR beta chains only, and without alpha or paired-chain data the features that could be detected were limited. Most CMV-associated TCR beta chains appeared to be HLA-restricted in a later analysis, and the HLA associations seemed to be driven largely by CMV exposure.

Sequences MDHEN (CDR1) and SYDVKM (CDR2) are obtained from the germline V gene. Measured from the cysteine to the phenylalanine, the CDR3 is 14 residues long. The entry retains the CDR3 DNA only, 42 bases that are in frame from base 1. The V end loses 1 base and the J end loses 1 base, and a stretch of 8 bases separates them. The library was made by the immunoSEQ multiplex PCR assay. For the multiplex PCR, a mixture combining 60 forward primers for TCR Vbeta segments and 13 reverse primers for TCR Jbeta segments was used. Amplification of the CDR3 region of rearranged TCR beta genes was performed with a multiplex PCR assay on genomic DNA. The amplified TCR beta libraries were sequenced on the Illumina HiSeq System as 87-base-pair reads. Under the source paper's analysis protocol: Across the 670 or so repertoires, a later analysis counted tens of millions of unique TCR beta chains, 9 million to 14 million of which were shared by at least two donors. Raw reads were error-corrected and collapsed into unique sequences by a nearest-neighbor algorithm in which closely related sequences were merged to remove PCR and sequencing errors. To assign V, D and J gene segments, CDR3 sequences were aligned to IMGT reference sequences. Each retained sequence needed at least a six-nucleotide match to both a V gene segment and a J gene segment. A rearrangement was called productive if the CDR3 had no stop codons and remained in frame with V and J, and every other rearrangement was called non-productive. Following IMGT convention, CDR3 was defined as the stretch from the second conserved V-encoded cysteine up to the conserved J-encoded phenylalanine. In an earlier analysis of around 600 of the donors, sequences lacking an unambiguous match to a single V gene segment were excluded. In an earlier analysis of roughly 600 of the donors, a V segment was called functional when productive rearrangements were above 56.7%, and segregating when the standard deviation between donors exceeded 5%. A statistical classification framework was built for diagnosing cytomegalovirus status from the catalog of TCR beta chain sequences. In a later analysis, V and J genes were assigned by comparing TCR nucleotide sequences against IMGT/GENE-DB human TR gene sequences. In a later analysis, CDR3 sequences and most-parsimonious VDJ recombination scenarios were assigned using the TCRdist pipeline. In a later analysis, each TCR beta chain was defined by its CDR3 amino acid sequence together with its V-gene family, and reads lacking a unique V-gene family were excluded. To address suspected cross-contamination and a sequencing artifact, a later analysis removed 592 highly shared, low-generation-probability nucleotide sequences. For each public chain, a later analysis derived a clonal expansion index from normalized ranks of inferred template counts within each repertoire. A later analysis computed generation probabilities with a VDJ recombination model fitted to out-of-frame rearrangements, and checked the results against IGoR. A later analysis scored TCR-TCR, TCR-HLA and TCR-CMV co-occurrence with hypergeometric tests, applying a repertoire-size bias correction to TCR pairs. A later analysis estimated false discovery rates by permuting HLA or CMV assignments 20 times. A later analysis grouped co-occurring TCRs with DBSCAN, adding TCRdist sequence similarity when clustering within HLA-allele-positive subsets. Repertoires with fewer than 30,000 or more than 120,000 public chains, plus five repertoires with anomalous nucleotide sharing, were excluded from co-occurrence clustering. The immuneACCESS repertoire file appears here via TCRdb, limited to in-frame rearrangements. These files lack a portion of the clones; in checked studies, under half of the deficit traces to unresolved V genes, and the cause of the others is not known. D and trimming were read from the DNA, whereas the V and J calls and clone size are those reported in that table. Counted in this sample were 130,000 or so clones; about 76% of them appeared once. The ten largest clones represent 2% to 2.5% of the sample.

The TCR sequence derives from a woman aged 40-49 years in good health and CMV-seronegative. The source material was PBMCs. The chain uses TRBV28 and TRBJ2-7; confidence is insufficient to name the D gene. The CDR3 in this case is CASSLLAESYEQYF. DNA sequence: TGTGCCAGCAGTTTATTGGCCGAATCCTACGAGCAGTACTTC.